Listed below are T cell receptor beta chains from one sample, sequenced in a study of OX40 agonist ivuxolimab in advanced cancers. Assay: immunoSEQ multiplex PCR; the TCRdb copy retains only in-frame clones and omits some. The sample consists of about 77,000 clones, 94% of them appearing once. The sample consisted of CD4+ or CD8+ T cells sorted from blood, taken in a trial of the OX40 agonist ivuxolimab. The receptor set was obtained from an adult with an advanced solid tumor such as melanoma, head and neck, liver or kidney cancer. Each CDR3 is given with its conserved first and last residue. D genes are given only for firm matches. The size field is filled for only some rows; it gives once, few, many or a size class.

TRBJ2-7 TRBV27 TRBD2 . TGTGCCAGCAGTTTTGGGGTGACTAGCGGGCTTGGGCAGTACTTC CASSFGVTSGLGQYF
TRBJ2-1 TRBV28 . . TGTGCCAGCAGCTACGATCGTTACAATGAGCAGTTCTTC CASSYDRYNEQFF
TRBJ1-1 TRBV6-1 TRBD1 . TGTGCCAGCAGTGAACCTTGGCGGACAGGGGACGCTGAAGCTTTCTTT CASSEPWRTGDAEAFF
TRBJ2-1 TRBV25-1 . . TGTGCCAGCAGTCCTATAGCGGAAAGCTCCTACAATGAGCAGTTCTTC CASSPIAESSYNEQFF
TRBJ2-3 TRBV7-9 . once TGTGCCAGCAGCTTAGCAACGCGAGGAACAGATACGCAGTATTTT CASSLATRGTDTQYF
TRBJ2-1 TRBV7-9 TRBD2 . TGTGCCAGCAGTCCTCTAGCGGGGGCGGGCAATGAGCAGTTCTTC CASSPLAGAGNEQFF
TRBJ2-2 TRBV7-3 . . TGTGCCAGCAGCTCCCCCCGGGACAAACCGAACACCGGGGAGCTGTTTTTT CASSSPRDKPNTGELFF
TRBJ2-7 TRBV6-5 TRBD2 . TGTGCCAGCAGTTACTCCCGTTTAGCGGGGTCCTACGAGCAGTACTTC CASSYSRLAGSYEQYF
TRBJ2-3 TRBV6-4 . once TGTGCCAGCAGTGACTGGCCAGGACAAAGCACAGATACGCAGTATTTT CASSDWPGQSTDTQYF
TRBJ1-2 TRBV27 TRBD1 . TGTGCCAGCAGTTTATATGGCGAACAGGGGAGTGGCTACACCTTC CASSLYGEQGSGYTF
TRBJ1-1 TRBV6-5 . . TGTGCCAGCAGTTACAACCCTTCCGCGGGCGCTGAAGCTTTCTTT CASSYNPSAGAEAFF
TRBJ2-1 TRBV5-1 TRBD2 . TGCGCCAGCAGCTTATCTAGCGGCTCCTACAATGAGCAGTTCTTC CASSLSSGSYNEQFF
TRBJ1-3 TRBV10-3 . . TGTGCCATCAGTGACGGGGCTTGGAACACCATATATTTT CAISDGAWNTIYF
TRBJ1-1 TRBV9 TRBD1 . TGTGCCAGCAGCGTGACAGGGTTGAACACTGAAGCTTTCTTT CASSVTGLNTEAFF
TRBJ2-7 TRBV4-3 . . TGCGCCAGCAGCCCTACCGGGGACGCCTCCTACGAGCAGTACTTC CASSPTGDASYEQYF
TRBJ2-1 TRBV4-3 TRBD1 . TGCGCCAGCAGCCAAGATGGGACAGGGGGCGCTGGCCCTGAGGACAATGAGCAGTTCTTC CASSQDGTGGAGPEDNEQFF
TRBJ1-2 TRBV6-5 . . TGTGCCAGCAAGGGTTGGGGCTATGGCTACACCTTC CASKGWGYGYTF
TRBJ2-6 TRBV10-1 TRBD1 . TGCGCCAGCAGAACCAGGGGGCGCGGAACTTCTGGGGCCAACGTCCTGACTTTC CASRTRGRGTSGANVLTF
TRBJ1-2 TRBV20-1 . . TGCAGTGCTAGAACAGATGGCTACACCTTC CSARTDGYTF
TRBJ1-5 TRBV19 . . TGTGCCAGTAGTATATTTCTCGAACAGGGTTCAGGGCAGCCCCAGCATTTT CASSIFLEQGSGQPQHF
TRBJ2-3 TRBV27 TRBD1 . TGTGCCAGCGGTAGGACAGGGGGGACCACAGATACGCAGTATTTT CASGRTGGTTDTQYF
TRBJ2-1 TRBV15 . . TGTGCCACCAGTGGGCAGGGATTGTATGAGCAGTTCTTC CATSGQGLYEQFF
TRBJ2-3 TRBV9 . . TGTGCCAGCAGCTCCTACACAGATACGCAGTATTTT CASSSYTDTQYF
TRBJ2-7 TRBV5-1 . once TGCGCCAGCAGCTTGGGCGGAAACCTGTTTCATAGCGAGCAGTACTTC CASSLGGNLFHSEQYF
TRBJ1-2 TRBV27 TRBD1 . TGTGCCAGCAGTTACTCCGCGTCCGGGACAGGGTTTGGCTACACCTTC CASSYSASGTGFGYTF
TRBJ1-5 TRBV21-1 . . TGTGCCAGCAGCAAAGGGGGGACACCTCATCAGCCCCAGCATTTT CASSKGGTPHQPQHF
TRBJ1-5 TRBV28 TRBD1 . TGTGCCAGCAGGTCCGGGACAGGCGATTATAGCAATCAGCCCCAGCATTTT CASRSGTGDYSNQPQHF
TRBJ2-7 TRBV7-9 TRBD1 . TGTGCCAGCGAGGTGACAGGGTCCGAGCAGTACTTC CASEVTGSEQYF
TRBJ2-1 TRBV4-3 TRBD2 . TGCGCCAGCAGCGGAAGCCCCTCCCTAGCGGGACGAAATGAGCAGTTCTTC CASSGSPSLAGRNEQFF
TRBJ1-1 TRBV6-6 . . TGTGCCAGCAGTTACGCCGGACCCACGGAGACTGAAGCTTTCTTT CASSYAGPTETEAFF
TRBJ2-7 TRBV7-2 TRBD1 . TGTGCCAGCAACATCGACAGGGTTAGCTCCTACGAGCAGTACTTC CASNIDRVSSYEQYF
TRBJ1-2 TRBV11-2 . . TGTGCCAGCAGCTTAGATCCGTTCAGGACGGACTTCCACCCCGACTATGGCTACACCTTC CASSLDPFRTDFHPDYGYTF
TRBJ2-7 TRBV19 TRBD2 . TGTGCCAGTAGTATCGGACTAGCGGAGGCCTACGAGCAGTACTTC CASSIGLAEAYEQYF
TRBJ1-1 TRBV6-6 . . TGTGCCAGCAGTTACTCGAGACAGCAGAACACTGAAGCTTTCTTT CASSYSRQQNTEAFF
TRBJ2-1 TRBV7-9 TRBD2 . TGTGCCAGCAGCCCCGGGACTAGCGGGGGGGCCGGAAATGAGCAGTTCTTC CASSPGTSGGAGNEQFF
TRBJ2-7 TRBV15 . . TGTGCCACGCGGGACGTCCCCTTAGTGGAGCAGTACTTC CATRDVPLVEQYF
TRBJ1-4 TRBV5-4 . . TGTGCCAGCAGTTCGCCCGGGTATGATGAAAAACTGTTTTTT CASSSPGYDEKLFF
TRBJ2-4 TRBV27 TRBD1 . TGTGCCAGCAGTCCCGGGACAGGGGGCCTTAGGGACATTCAGTACTTC CASSPGTGGLRDIQYF
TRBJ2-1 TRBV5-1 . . TGCGCCAGCAGCATACGGGACTTCGGGGCAAATGAGCAGTTCTTC CASSIRDFGANEQFF
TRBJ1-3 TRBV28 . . TGTGCCAGCAGCCCCCCCCGGGCGGAAATACTCCTCGGAAACACCATATATTTT CASSPPRAEILLGNTIYF